This is a list of T cell receptor beta chains from one sample in a study of cytomegalovirus exposure and HLA in healthy donors. The method was immunoSEQ multiplex PCR; TCRdb's version includes in-frame clones alone and lacks a portion of them. The sample records about 150,000 clones, about three quarters being singletons. Sample: PBMCs. The receptor set was obtained from a woman aged 25-40 years in good health and CMV-seropositive. Both conserved end residues are part of each CDR3. D genes are given only for firm matches. Clone size, where shown, is once, few, many, or a class for clones that have expanded.

clone_size: few; d_call: NA; j_call: TRBJ2-1; v_call: TRBV10-3; cdr3_aa: CAITPGVSSYNEQFF; cdr3_nt: TGTGCCATCACGCCCGGGGTTAGCTCCTACAATGAGCAGTTCTTC
clone_size: once; d_call: TRBD1; j_call: TRBJ1-3; v_call: TRBV6-5; cdr3_aa: CASSRGTGTGNTIYF; cdr3_nt: TGTGCCAGCAGCAGGGGGACAGGGACTGGAAACACCATATATTTT
clone_size: NA; d_call: NA; j_call: TRBJ2-5; v_call: TRBV28; cdr3_aa: CASSFRNRPETQYF; cdr3_nt: TGTGCCAGCAGTTTCAGGAACCGCCCTGAGACCCAGTACTTC
clone_size: few; d_call: NA; j_call: TRBJ2-1; v_call: TRBV7-2; cdr3_aa: CASSLYPSAVVSYNEQFF; cdr3_nt: TGTGCCAGCAGCTTATACCCCTCGGCGGTAGTCTCCTACAATGAGCAGTTCTTC
clone_size: NA; d_call: TRBD1; j_call: TRBJ1-1; v_call: TRBV19; cdr3_aa: CASSIVTGDTEAFF; cdr3_nt: TGTGCCAGTAGTATAGTAACAGGGGACACTGAAGCTTTCTTT
clone_size: NA; d_call: TRBD2; j_call: TRBJ2-3; v_call: TRBV27; cdr3_aa: CASSGVAGAVDTQYF; cdr3_nt: TGTGCCAGCAGCGGGGTGGCGGGAGCGGTAGATACGCAGTATTTT
clone_size: NA; d_call: NA; j_call: TRBJ1-5; v_call: TRBV16; cdr3_aa: CASSQSRQGGNQPQHF; cdr3_nt: TGTGCCAGCAGCCAATCGAGGCAGGGCGGCAATCAGCCCCAGCATTTT
clone_size: NA; d_call: NA; j_call: TRBJ1-2; v_call: TRBV5-1; cdr3_aa: CASSLDAYSYGYTF; cdr3_nt: TGCGCCAGCAGCTTGGATGCTTACTCTTATGGCTACACCTTC
clone_size: NA; d_call: NA; j_call: TRBJ1-1; v_call: TRBV7-9; cdr3_aa: CASSFMEPEDTEAFF; cdr3_nt: TGTGCCAGCAGCTTCATGGAGCCTGAGGACACTGAAGCTTTCTTT
clone_size: once; d_call: NA; j_call: TRBJ1-1; v_call: TRBV29-1; cdr3_aa: CSAWEGRNTEAFF; cdr3_nt: TGCAGCGCCTGGGAGGGGAGAAACACTGAAGCTTTCTTT
clone_size: NA; d_call: TRBD1; j_call: TRBJ1-1; v_call: TRBV7-2; cdr3_aa: CASSSRQGIVTEAFF; cdr3_nt: TGTGCCAGCAGCTCGCGACAGGGCATCGTCACTGAAGCTTTCTTT
clone_size: once; d_call: TRBD2; j_call: TRBJ2-3; v_call: TRBV6-6; cdr3_aa: CASSYSASGSPDTQYF; cdr3_nt: TGTGCCAGCAGTTACTCGGCTAGCGGGAGTCCCGATACGCAGTATTTT
clone_size: few; d_call: NA; j_call: TRBJ2-7; v_call: TRBV6-1; cdr3_aa: CASSLPPGNYEQYF; cdr3_nt: TGTGCCAGCAGCCTCCCACCAGGGAACTACGAGCAGTACTTC
clone_size: NA; d_call: NA; j_call: TRBJ1-2; v_call: TRBV18; cdr3_aa: CASSQSITYGGASYTF; cdr3_nt: TGTGCCAGCTCACAATCTATTACCTATGGGGGCGCGAGCTACACCTTC
clone_size: NA; d_call: TRBD2; j_call: TRBJ2-2; v_call: TRBV5-4; cdr3_aa: CASSLAGVGTGELFF; cdr3_nt: TGTGCCAGCAGCTTAGCGGGAGTGGGCACCGGGGAGCTGTTTTTT
clone_size: NA; d_call: TRBD1; j_call: TRBJ2-5; v_call: TRBV9; cdr3_aa: CASSVGDRLGETQYF; cdr3_nt: TGTGCCAGCAGCGTAGGGGACAGGTTGGGGGAGACCCAGTACTTC
clone_size: NA; d_call: TRBD2; j_call: TRBJ2-1; v_call: TRBV27; cdr3_aa: CASSLRLAGSTSSYNEQFF; cdr3_nt: TGTGCCAGCAGTTTAAGGCTAGCGGGCTCAACGAGCTCCTACAATGAGCAGTTCTTC
clone_size: NA; d_call: NA; j_call: TRBJ1-1; v_call: TRBV11-2; cdr3_aa: CASSFGGLTEAFF; cdr3_nt: TGTGCCAGCAGCTTCGGGGGGCTCACTGAAGCTTTCTTT
clone_size: NA; d_call: NA; j_call: TRBJ1-2; v_call: TRBV11-2; cdr3_aa: CASSLALSYGYTF; cdr3_nt: TGTGCCAGCAGCTTAGCTCTCAGCTATGGCTACACCTTC
clone_size: NA; d_call: TRBD1; j_call: TRBJ1-2; v_call: TRBV10-3; cdr3_aa: CAISTGTANYGYTF; cdr3_nt: TGTGCCATCAGTACCGGGACAGCGAACTATGGCTACACCTTC
clone_size: few; d_call: NA; j_call: TRBJ1-4; v_call: TRBV6-5; cdr3_aa: CASSTLRGAGEKLFF; cdr3_nt: TGTGCCAGCAGTACCCTGCGGGGGGCCGGGGAAAAACTGTTTTTT
clone_size: few; d_call: NA; j_call: TRBJ1-2; v_call: TRBV10-3; cdr3_aa: CAISDASQRYGYTF; cdr3_nt: TGTGCCATCAGTGACGCCTCCCAGCGCTATGGCTACACCTTC
clone_size: NA; d_call: NA; j_call: TRBJ1-1; v_call: TRBV10-3; cdr3_aa: CAIRSPGGAGTEAFF; cdr3_nt: TGTGCCATCAGGTCGCCCGGAGGGGCCGGCACTGAAGCTTTCTTT
clone_size: few; d_call: NA; j_call: TRBJ1-5; v_call: TRBV7-2; cdr3_aa: CASSPDSNQPQHF; cdr3_nt: TGTGCCAGCAGCCCAGACTCGAATCAGCCCCAGCATTTT
clone_size: NA; d_call: TRBD1; j_call: TRBJ1-4; v_call: TRBV28; cdr3_aa: CASSLSDRFVDRGDEKLFF; cdr3_nt: TGTGCCAGCAGTTTATCGGATCGGTTCGTAGACAGGGGGGATGAAAAACTGTTTTTT
clone_size: NA; d_call: TRBD2; j_call: TRBJ2-1; v_call: TRBV29-1; cdr3_aa: CSVEDGLAGINEQFF; cdr3_nt: TGCAGCGTTGAAGATGGACTAGCGGGAATCAATGAGCAGTTCTTC
clone_size: NA; d_call: NA; j_call: TRBJ2-3; v_call: TRBV4-2; cdr3_aa: CASSQDYGPDTQYF; cdr3_nt: TGTGCCAGCAGCCAAGATTATGGCCCAGATACGCAGTATTTT
clone_size: NA; d_call: TRBD2; j_call: TRBJ2-1; v_call: TRBV11-2; cdr3_aa: CASSRTSEQFF; cdr3_nt: TGTGCCAGCAGCCGGACTAGCGAGCAGTTCTTC
clone_size: NA; d_call: TRBD1; j_call: TRBJ1-2; v_call: TRBV4-3; cdr3_aa: CASSSWTGGNYGYTF; cdr3_nt: TGCGCCAGCAGCTCTTGGACAGGGGGCAACTATGGCTACACCTTC
clone_size: NA; d_call: NA; j_call: TRBJ2-1; v_call: TRBV30; cdr3_aa: CAWSALLGHPYNEQFF; cdr3_nt: TGTGCCTGGAGTGCTTTGTTGGGACACCCCTACAATGAGCAGTTCTTC
clone_size: NA; d_call: TRBD2; j_call: TRBJ2-1; v_call: TRBV25-1; cdr3_aa: CASSEVGLADNEQFF; cdr3_nt: TGTGCCAGCAGTGAAGTAGGACTAGCGGACAATGAGCAGTTCTTC
clone_size: once; d_call: NA; j_call: TRBJ1-3; v_call: TRBV10-2; cdr3_aa: CASGGGSGNTIYF; cdr3_nt: TGCGCCAGCGGGGGGGGCTCTGGAAACACCATATATTTT
clone_size: NA; d_call: TRBD2; j_call: TRBJ2-1; v_call: TRBV19; cdr3_aa: CASSMLGLADYNEQFF; cdr3_nt: TGTGCCAGTAGTATGTTAGGACTAGCGGATTACAATGAGCAGTTCTTC
clone_size: NA; d_call: TRBD1; j_call: TRBJ1-2; v_call: TRBV29-1; cdr3_aa: CSVDLGGDRDYGYTF; cdr3_nt: TGCAGCGTTGATCTGGGGGGCGACAGGGACTATGGCTACACCTTC
clone_size: NA; d_call: TRBD2; j_call: TRBJ2-5; v_call: TRBV2; cdr3_aa: CASSGDYPGQETQYF; cdr3_nt: TGTGCCAGCAGTGGGGACTACCCGGGGCAAGAGACCCAGTACTTC
clone_size: NA; d_call: TRBD1; j_call: TRBJ1-4; v_call: TRBV6-6; cdr3_aa: CASSYSTDRGEFF; cdr3_nt: TGTGCCAGCAGTTACTCTACGGACAGGGGAGAGTTTTTT
clone_size: NA; d_call: NA; j_call: TRBJ2-5; v_call: TRBV5-1; cdr3_aa: CASSPIGGLETQYF; cdr3_nt: TGCGCCAGCAGCCCCATCGGGGGATTGGAGACCCAGTACTTC
clone_size: NA; d_call: NA; j_call: TRBJ2-7; v_call: TRBV6-6; cdr3_aa: CASSYGRLEYEQYF; cdr3_nt: TGTGCCAGCAGTTACGGGAGACTAGAATACGAGCAGTACTTC
clone_size: NA; d_call: TRBD2; j_call: TRBJ2-7; v_call: TRBV15; cdr3_aa: CATSRETEQGGRVLGEQYF; cdr3_nt: TGTGCCACCAGCAGAGAAACCGAACAGGGCGGGAGGGTCCTAGGAGAGCAGTACTTC
clone_size: NA; d_call: TRBD1; j_call: TRBJ1-1; v_call: TRBV5-1; cdr3_aa: CASSLTRDSEAFF; cdr3_nt: TGCGCCAGCAGCTTGACCCGGGACAGTGAAGCTTTCTTT
clone_size: NA; d_call: NA; j_call: TRBJ1-1; v_call: TRBV9; cdr3_aa: CASSGDRYEAFF; cdr3_nt: TGTGCCAGCAGCGGTGACAGGTATGAAGCTTTCTTT
clone_size: NA; d_call: TRBD2; j_call: TRBJ2-1; v_call: TRBV7-7; cdr3_aa: CASSRTSGRTGEQFF; cdr3_nt: TGTGCCAGCAGCCGGACTAGCGGGAGAACCGGTGAGCAGTTCTTC
clone_size: NA; d_call: TRBD1; j_call: TRBJ1-5; v_call: TRBV30; cdr3_aa: CAWSATGGGQPQHF; cdr3_nt: TGTGCCTGGAGTGCGACAGGGGGCGGTCAGCCCCAGCATTTT
clone_size: NA; d_call: TRBD2; j_call: TRBJ2-1; v_call: TRBV14; cdr3_aa: CASSHEAGLAGGISYNEQFF; cdr3_nt: TGTGCCAGCAGCCATGAGGCGGGACTAGCGGGAGGAATTTCCTACAATGAGCAGTTCTTC
clone_size: NA; d_call: TRBD1; j_call: TRBJ1-2; v_call: TRBV25-1; cdr3_aa: CASSGRGGSPNYGYTF; cdr3_nt: TGTGCCAGCAGTGGCAGAGGGGGCTCTCCTAACTATGGCTACACCTTC
clone_size: NA; d_call: TRBD2; j_call: TRBJ2-1; v_call: TRBV5-1; cdr3_aa: CASSSKTSGPLKANEQFF; cdr3_nt: TGCGCCAGCAGCTCCAAGACTAGCGGGCCCTTAAAAGCCAATGAGCAGTTCTTC
clone_size: once; d_call: NA; j_call: TRBJ1-2; v_call: TRBV28; cdr3_aa: CASSGGGGHFFYGYTF; cdr3_nt: TGTGCCAGCAGTGGGGGGGGAGGACACTTTTTCTATGGCTACACCTTC
clone_size: NA; d_call: NA; j_call: TRBJ1-1; v_call: TRBV10-1; cdr3_aa: CASTGRTEAFF; cdr3_nt: TGCGCCAGCACGGGGAGGACTGAAGCTTTCTTT
clone_size: NA; d_call: TRBD1; j_call: TRBJ2-5; v_call: TRBV6-5; cdr3_aa: CASSSGTGGKETQYF; cdr3_nt: TGTGCCAGCAGTTCCGGGACAGGGGGCAAGGAGACCCAGTACTTC
clone_size: NA; d_call: TRBD2; j_call: TRBJ2-1; v_call: TRBV10-2; cdr3_aa: CASSRGGRSNEQFF; cdr3_nt: TGCGCCAGCAGTAGAGGCGGGAGAAGTAATGAGCAGTTCTTC
clone_size: NA; d_call: NA; j_call: TRBJ1-5; v_call: TRBV7-2; cdr3_aa: CASSFDQGQPQHF; cdr3_nt: TGTGCCAGCAGCTTTGACCAGGGCCAGCCCCAGCATTTT
clone_size: NA; d_call: NA; j_call: TRBJ2-7; v_call: TRBV5-7; cdr3_aa: CASSYRDYEQYF; cdr3_nt: TGTGCCAGCAGCTACAGGGACTACGAGCAGTACTTC
clone_size: NA; d_call: NA; j_call: TRBJ2-1; v_call: TRBV10-2; cdr3_aa: CASSEYRDLNEQFF; cdr3_nt: TGCGCCAGCAGTGAGTACCGGGACTTGAATGAGCAGTTCTTC
clone_size: NA; d_call: NA; j_call: TRBJ2-3; v_call: TRBV5-1; cdr3_aa: CASSWWGGETDTQYF; cdr3_nt: TGCGCCAGCAGCTGGTGGGGGGGCGAGACAGATACGCAGTATTTT
clone_size: NA; d_call: NA; j_call: TRBJ1-2; v_call: TRBV6-5; cdr3_aa: CASSKFDSYGYTF; cdr3_nt: TGTGCCAGCAGTAAATTCGACAGCTATGGCTACACCTTC